One sample yielded the 30 T cell receptor beta chains listed below, sequenced in a study of OX40 agonist ivuxolimab in advanced cancers. Some clones are missing from TCRdb's copy, which holds only in-frame ones; the method was immunoSEQ multiplex PCR. There are about 97,000 clones in the sample; roughly nine tenths occur only once, and roughly 5.5% lies in the top ten. The sequenced sample was CD4+ or CD8+ T cells sorted from blood, obtained in a trial of the OX40 agonist ivuxolimab. All receptors come from an adult with an advanced solid tumor such as melanoma, head and neck, liver or kidney cancer.

The chain combines TRBV11-3 with TRBJ1-1; D call uncertain. CDR1 and CDR2 (germline): SGHNT, YENEEA. The CDR3 has 14 residues. The V end lost 5 bases, the J end lost 1 base, and 11 bases lay between the germline ends. For the CDR3, the DNA is TGTGCCAGCAGCCTGAGAGGGCCGAACACTGAAGCTTTCTTT. It encodes CASSLRGPNTEAFF.

The chain is built from TRBV5-4 and TRBJ2-2; D unresolved. Germline lookup yields CDR1 SGHNT and CDR2 YYREEE (reference sequence). The CDR3 contains 13 residues. Trimming pared 4 bases from V and 6 bases from J, leaving 10 bases between. The DNA of the CDR3 is TGTGCCAGCAGCCTAGATTGGCCCGGGGAGCTGTTTTTT. Protein: CASSLDWPGELFF.

V and J are TRBV6-6 and TRBJ2-7; D is unclear. CDR1 MNHNY and CDR2 SVGAGI come from the germline V gene (reference sequence). The CDR3 is 14 amino acids. Between the trimmed V and J ends, which lost 8 bases and 0 bases, there was a span of 14 bases. The CDR3 DNA sequence: TGTGCCAGCGCTTTGGGCGGATCCTCCTACGAGCAGTACTTC. This codes for CASALGGSSYEQYF.

The chain combines TRBV30 with TRBJ2-1, with 7 bases lining up with TRBD2. The germline CDR1 and CDR2 sequences are GTSNPN and SVGIG (reference sequence). The CDR3 contains 14 residues. The V segment lost 1 base and the J segment 6 bases; nucleotides outside the gene matches: 6. The CDR3 sequence: CAWSDGRPSNEQFF. Here the CDR3 DNA reads TGTGCCTGGAGTGACGGGAGGCCCAGCAATGAGCAGTTCTTC.

This clone is a singleton in its sample. This chain connects TRBV19 to TRBJ1-5; 10 positions match TRBD1. The CDR3 runs 16 residues. Per the germline V gene, CDR1 is LNHDA and CDR2 is SQIVND (reference sequence). J gave up 2 bases and V 1 base, and 2 bases lay outside the gene matches. The CDR3 here is CASSIGTGGGNQPQHF. In DNA, the CDR3 is TGTGCCAGTAGTATAGGGACAGGGGGTGGCAATCAGCCCCAGCATTTT.

This chain links TRBV6-5 with TRBJ1-5; 7 nucleotides align to TRBD1. The germline V gene encodes CDR1 MNHEY and CDR2 SVGAGI. This CDR3 is 15 amino acids long. The trim removed 6 bases at V and 5 bases at J, leaving 10 bases unmatched. CDR3 loop: CASSPQGLGDQPQHF. The CDR3 nucleotides are TGTGCCAGCAGCCCACAGGGGTTGGGGGATCAGCCCCAGCATTTT.

This clone was recorded once. V gene TRBV7-6 combines with J gene TRBJ1-4; D perhaps matches TRBD1 (5 bases). This CDR3 spans 17 amino acids. Germline V gene sequence: CDR1 SGHVS, CDR2 FNYEAQ. The V end was cut by 5 bases, the J end by 4 bases, with 20 bases between. CDR3 sequence reads: CASSPTPAGSYNEKLFF. DNA for the CDR3: TGTGCCAGCAGCCCCACCCCGGCAGGGTCATATAATGAAAAACTGTTTTTT. The full variable domain, rest sourced from reference TRBV7-6 and TRBJ1-4, is GAGVSQSPRYKVTKRGQDVALRCDPISGHVSLYWYRQALGQGPEFLTYFNYEAQQDKSGLPNDRFSAERPEGSISTLTIQRTEQRDSAMYRCASSPTPAGSYNEKLFFGSGTQLSVL.

This clone was recorded once. V and J are TRBV5-4 and TRBJ1-1; 8 bases agree with TRBD1. V gave up 0 bases and J gave up 5 bases; unmatched junction bases: 9. CDR1 SGHNT and CDR2 YYREEE come from the germline V gene (reference sequence). The CDR3 covers 16 residues. DNA for the CDR3: TGTGCCAGCAGCTTGGGCGGCAGGGGGCGAGGGACTGAAGCTTTCTTT. Its protein is CASSLGGRGRGTEAFF.

The rearrangement uses TRBV30 and TRBJ1-1, with no clear D. V was pared by 1 base and J by 11 bases, with 11 bases between. Germline CDR1 is GTSNPN and CDR2 is SVGIG (reference sequence). The CDR3 has 11 amino acids. The chain's CDR3 is CAWSEMLEAFF. The CDR3 DNA reads as TGTGCCTGGAGTGAGATGCTTGAGGCTTTCTTT.

As to this clone: Additional DNA sequences in this sample encode the identical CDR3. V and J are TRBV19 and TRBJ2-7; D possibly uses TRBD1 or TRBD2 (6 bases each). Germline V gene data show CDR1 as LNHDA and CDR2 as SQIVND (reference sequence). The V end was cut by 1 base, the J end by 2 bases, with 12 bases between. The CDR3 consists of 15 residues. In nucleotides, the CDR3 is TGTGCCAGTAGTATAGGGGGGGCGGACGCCTACGAGCAGTACTTC. Translation: CASSIGGADAYEQYF.

The chain combines TRBV19 with TRBJ2-1; 10 nucleotides match TRBD1. Per the germline V gene, CDR1 is LNHDA and CDR2 is SQIVND (reference sequence). The CDR3 runs to 15 residues. J gave up 7 bases and V 2 bases, and 5 bases lay outside the gene matches. The CDR3 is CASSITGQGFNEQFF. Here the CDR3 DNA reads TGTGCCAGTAGTATAACGGGACAGGGGTTTAATGAGCAGTTCTTC.

The chain combines TRBV27 with TRBJ1-1; 7 bases map to TRBD1. V shed 8 bases and J 3 bases; nucleotides not matched to a gene: 3. In germline, CDR1 is MNHEY, CDR2 SMNVEV (reference sequence). This CDR3 spans 12 amino acids. The CDR3 DNA reads TGTGCCAGCGGCGGACAGGACACTGAAGCTTTCTTT. Protein product: CASGGQDTEAFF.

V usage is TRBV6-6 and J usage is TRBJ1-4, with D uncertain. V lost 2 bases to trimming and J lost 6 bases, with 7 bases between them. The CDR3 consists of 13 residues. Germline V gene sequence: CDR1 MNHNY, CDR2 SVGAGI (reference sequence). This CDR3 reads CASSYRRDEKLFF. CDR3 DNA: TGTGCCAGCAGTTACCGGAGGGATGAAAAACTGTTTTTT.

This chain uses TRBV9 with TRBJ2-1; TRBD2 agrees at 7 bases. This CDR3 has 17 residues. V trimming: 0 bases; J trimming: 7 bases; junction bases outside the gene matches: 13. Germline-derived CDR1 and CDR2 are SGDLS and YYNGEE. The CDR3 region is CASSVGLADHPLNEQFF. For the CDR3, the DNA is TGTGCCAGCAGCGTAGGGCTAGCGGATCACCCCCTAAATGAGCAGTTCTTC.

The chain has TRBV7-3 and TRBJ2-1; D uncertain. The germline CDR1 and CDR2 sequences are SGHTA and FQGTGA. The length of the CDR3 is 13 residues. Trimming cost V 6 bases and J 4 bases, with 10 bases left between them. This CDR3 reads CASSPNSYNEQFF. In DNA form, the CDR3 reads TGTGCCAGCAGTCCGAACTCATACAATGAGCAGTTCTTC.

The chain uses TRBV5-1 and TRBJ2-1, with 12 bases identical to TRBD2. The V gene's germline CDR1 is SGHRS and CDR2 YFSETQ. The CDR3 totals 15 residues. The junction had 2 bases not matched to a gene; V was cut back by 4 bases and J by 3 bases. CDR3 bases: TGCGCCAGCAGCGTGGGACTAGCGGGCTACAATGAGCAGTTCTTC. Protein: CASSVGLAGYNEQFF.

The chain couples TRBV9 to TRBJ2-2; a weak D match, TRBD2 (6 bases). This CDR3 has 16 residues. Trimming shortened V by 4 bases and J by 3 bases, and 16 bases separated the two germline ends. Germline loops: CDR1 SGDLS, CDR2 YYNGEE. CDR3 residues: CASSPLGRLDTGELFF. The CDR3 nucleotides are TGTGCCAGCAGCCCCCTTGGGAGGTTAGACACCGGGGAGCTGTTTTTT.

V and J are TRBV7-2 and TRBJ2-3; D may match TRBD1 or TRBD2 (5 bases each). The CDR3 contains 14 residues. CDR1 SGHTA and CDR2 FQGNSA come from the germline V gene. Trimming stripped 4 bases from V and 2 bases from J, with 10 bases between. The CDR3 nucleotides are TGTGCCAGCAGCTCAGGGCTAGCCACAGATACGCAGTATTTT. Protein product: CASSSGLATDTQYF.

The sample holds one count of this clone. This CDR3 reads CASSFPTTANYGYTF. CDR3 DNA: TGTGCCAGCAGCTTCCCCACCACTGCTAACTATGGCTACACCTTC. The rearrangement joins TRBV7-9 to TRBJ1-2; D call uncertain. The CDR3 is made up of 15 amino acids. The germline V and J ends were trimmed by 3 bases and 0 bases, with 11 bases remaining between them. The germline V gene encodes CDR1 SEHNR and CDR2 FQNEAQ (reference sequence).

Written as DNA, the CDR3 is TGTGCCAGCATAACAGGGTATTCTGGAAACACCATATATTTT. It specifies CASITGYSGNTIYF. This rearrangement joins TRBV6-1 to TRBJ1-3, with a weak D call TRBD1 (6 bases). The CDR3 contains 14 residues. The germline V and J ends were trimmed by 7 bases and 1 base, with 11 bases remaining between them. From germline, CDR1 is MNHNS and CDR2 SASEGT.

V gene TRBV7-9 combines with J gene TRBJ2-5; TRBD1 aligns across 8 bases. The V gene end was trimmed by 1 base and the J gene end by 1 base; junction bases not matched to a gene: 8. Germline assignment: CDR1 SEHNR and CDR2 FQNEAQ (reference sequence). CDR3 length: 17 residues. The CDR3 loop reads CASSLGWTGPGQETQYF. The CDR3 DNA is TGTGCCAGCAGCTTAGGATGGACAGGGCCCGGCCAAGAGACCCAGTACTTC.

CDR3 DNA: TGTGCCAGCAGTATGGTAGCGGGGTACAATGAGCAGTTCTTC. It codes for CASSMVAGYNEQFF. The chain employs TRBV7-8 and TRBJ2-1, with TRBD2 matching 8 bases. CDR3 length: 14 residues. The V segment lost 6 bases and the J segment 4 bases; nucleotides outside the gene matches: 5. Germline values: CDR1 SGHVS, CDR2 FQNEAQ.

In this sample, this clone turned up a few times. This chain links TRBV5-4 with TRBJ1-2; the match to TRBD1 covers 8 bases. Unmatched junction bases numbered 5, after V lost 0 bases and J lost 4 bases. The V gene's germline CDR1 is SGHNT and CDR2 YYREEE (reference sequence). The CDR3 extends over 15 amino acids. CDR3 sequence: CASSLAQGQAYGYTF. For the CDR3, the DNA is TGTGCCAGCAGCTTGGCCCAGGGACAGGCCTATGGCTACACCTTC.

The chain recombines TRBV18 with TRBJ2-1; a possible D gene is TRBD1 (5 bases). The CDR3 is made up of 14 amino acids. Germline V gene sequence: CDR1 KGHSH, CDR2 LQKENI. V lost 0 bases, J lost 7 bases, and 10 bases lay in between. This CDR3 reads CASSPPNRGNEQFF. CDR3 nucleotide sequence: TGTGCCAGCTCACCACCGAATAGGGGTAATGAGCAGTTCTTC.

CDR3 in DNA: TGTGCCAGCAGTCAGGATCGGACTAGCGGAAGGGGGGCCTACAATGAGCAGTTCTTC. As protein: CASSQDRTSGRGAYNEQFF. The gene calls are TRBV7-9 and TRBJ2-1, with TRBD2 matching 10 bases. The germline CDR1 and CDR2 sequences are SEHNR and FQNEAQ (reference sequence). The ends lost 6 bases at V and 2 bases at J; junction bases unmatched: 16. This CDR3 contains 19 residues.

The rearrangement joins TRBV27 to TRBJ2-7; possible D gene TRBD2, 6 bases. Germline lookup yields CDR1 MNHEY and CDR2 SMNVEV (reference sequence). Trimming left V 2 bases short and J 2 bases short, with 10 bases between. The length of the CDR3 is 14 residues. CDR3 sequence: CASSLGPGAYEQYF. For the CDR3, the DNA is TGTGCCAGCAGTTTAGGCCCGGGGGCCTACGAGCAGTACTTC.

The chain links TRBV25-1 to TRBJ2-2; the D gene is possibly TRBD1 (8 bases). The CDR3 extends over 17 amino acids. CDR1 is MGHDK and CDR2 is SYGVNS in the germline V gene. Trimming removed 7 bases from V and 3 bases from J, with 21 bases in between. CDR3 protein: CASTGRGGTGHTGELFF. The CDR3 nucleotides read TGTGCCAGCACAGGGAGGGGCGGGACAGGTCACACCGGGGAGCTGTTTTTT.

The rearrangement joins TRBV5-5 to TRBJ2-7; the match to TRBD1 covers 7 bases. CDR1 and CDR2 (germline): SGHKS, YYEKEE (reference sequence). V lost 4 bases, J lost 2 bases, and 9 bases stayed unmatched. CDR3 size: 15 residues. The CDR3 region is CASSTAGTAAYEQYF. The DNA for the CDR3 is TGTGCCAGCAGCACCGCCGGGACAGCTGCCTACGAGCAGTACTTC.

The V call is TRBV4-1, the J call TRBJ2-1; D is perhaps TRBD2 (6 bases). The V gene lost 1 base and the J gene lost 7 bases, with 11 bases spanning the gap. From germline, CDR1 is MGHRA and CDR2 YSYEKL. The CDR3 covers 14 residues. The chain's CDR3 is CASSQGARGNEQFF. Written as DNA, the CDR3 is TGCGCCAGCAGCCAAGGGGCCCGGGGGAATGAGCAGTTCTTC.

The V and J genes are TRBV5-1 and TRBJ2-1, with unresolved D. Germline CDR1 SGHRS, CDR2 YFSETQ. CDR3 size: 14 residues. The V gene lost 0 bases and the J gene lost 1 base, with 5 bases spanning the gap. The CDR3, as DNA: TGCGCCAGCAGCTTGGGGGATTCCTACAATGAGCAGTTCTTC. Amino acids: CASSLGDSYNEQFF. The entire variable domain, with the rest obtained from reference TRBV5-1 and TRBJ2-1, is as follows: KAGVTQTPRYLIKTRGQQVTLSCSPISGHRSVSWYQQTPGQGLQFLFEYFSETQRNKGNFPGRFSGRQFSNSRSEMNVSTLELGDSALYLCASSLGDSYNEQFFGPGTRLTVL.